This entry concerns a single T cell receptor (beta chain). Its target is not known. Germline assignment: CDR1 SGHAT and CDR2 FQNNGV. J was trimmed by 6 bases and V by 3 bases; bases with no gene match: 8. The length of the CDR3 is 15 residues. This entry comes from a study of OX40 agonist ivuxolimab in advanced cancers. The repertoire was sequenced with immunoSEQ multiplex PCR; TCRdb's copy has only in-frame clones and lacks some. The profile shows nearly 60,000 clones, 75% to 90% of them singletons. Study-wide results and caveats: The study found that CD8+ T cells averaged more expanded clones than CD4+.

The origin of this receptor is an adult with an advanced solid tumor such as melanoma, head and neck, liver or kidney cancer. The sample consisted of CD4+ or CD8+ T cells sorted from blood, taken in a trial of the OX40 agonist ivuxolimab. V gene TRBV11-2 combines with J gene TRBJ2-3; 8 nucleotides match TRBD2. The CDR3 spells CASSLLEGGGDTQYF. CDR3 DNA sequence: TGTGCCAGCAGCTTGCTTGAGGGCGGGGGGGATACGCAGTATTTT.